The 15 T cell receptor beta chains listed next were all sequenced from one sample in a study of Graves' ophthalmopathy and Graves' hyperthyroidism. TCR beta CDR3 regions were amplified from RNA transcripts. Investigators did first-round RT-PCR with HTBI primers, then second-round multiplex PCR. From the multiplex PCR reads, TCRdb called clonotypes with MiXCR, one entry per CDR3 protein. The sample lists roughly 400,000 distinct CDR3 sequences; approximately 17% were seen once. Sequencing input: peripheral blood. Every receptor here comes from an adult woman with stable Graves' hyperthyroidism.

The V and J genes are TRBV2 and TRBJ2-7, with 10 bases matching TRBD2. J lost 2 bases, V lost 5 bases, and 6 bases had no gene match. Germline CDR1 and CDR2: SNHLY and FYNNEI. The CDR3 consists of 15 residues. CDR3 protein: CASSPGLAAAYEQYF. The CDR3 DNA is TGTGCCAGCAGTCCAGGACTAGCGGCAGCCTACGAGCAGTACTTC.

The table lists this clonotype with many counts. This chain connects TRBV2 to TRBJ1-1; 9 bases align to TRBD1. From germline, CDR1 is SNHLY and CDR2 FYNNEI. The CDR3 totals 15 residues. V trimming: 2 bases; J trimming: 1 base; junction bases outside the gene matches: 2. CDR3 DNA: TGTGCCAGCAGTGAAACAGGGGGCCAGAACACTGAAGCTTTCTTT. This translates into CASSETGGQNTEAFF.

This clonotype came up many times. V and J are TRBV9 and TRBJ2-7, with 7 bases matching TRBD1. CDR3 size: 13 residues. The ends lost 2 bases at V and 6 bases at J; junction bases unmatched: 5. Germline V lookup: CDR1 SGDLS, CDR2 YYNGEE. CDR3 amino acids: CASSVGRQGEQYF. In nucleotides, the CDR3 is TGTGCCAGCAGCGTTGGGCGACAGGGCGAGCAGTACTTC.

This clonotype appeared many times. The chain combines TRBV12-3 or TRBV12-4 with TRBJ1-5; TRBD1 agrees at 8 bases. V dropped 5 bases and J dropped 7; count of bases not matched to a gene: 7. The CDR3 covers 14 residues. CDR3 residues: CASSQTGVGQPQHF. CDR3 bases: TGTGCCAGCAGTCAGACAGGGGTCGGGCAGCCCCAGCATTTT.

This clonotype was observed a handful of times. A junction boundary mismatches the germline segment, possibly from a read error. This CDR3 reads CASSLRAVRGGETKYF. The CDR3 nucleotides read TGTGCCAGCAGCTTAAGGGCGGTCAGGGGTGGTGAGACCAAGTACTTC. The chain joins TRBV7-9 to TRBJ2-5; weak D call: TRBD1 (6 bases). Germline values: CDR1 SEHNR, CDR2 FQNEAQ (reference sequence). The CDR3 totals 16 residues.

This clonotype has a handful of counts. The rearrangement joins TRBV2 to TRBJ2-7; 7 bases align to TRBD2. The CDR3 covers 12 residues. With V trimmed by 8 bases and J by 3 bases, 4 bases remained unmatched. Per germline, CDR1 SNHLY and CDR2 FYNNEI. The CDR3 nucleotides are TGTGCCAGCCGAGCGGGATTCTACGAGCAGTACTTC. It translates to CASRAGFYEQYF. The variable domain in full, completed from reference TRBV2 and TRBJ2-7, reads EPEVTQTPSHQVTQMGQEVILRCVPISNHLYFYWYRQILGQKVEFLVSFYNNEISEKSEIFDDQFSVERPDGSNFTLKIRSTKLEDSAMYFCASRAGFYEQYFGPGTRLTVT.

The table lists this clonotype with a few counts. The chain combines TRBV4-3 with TRBJ1-2; D perhaps matches TRBD1 (5 bases). Between the trimmed V and J ends, which lost 0 bases and 4 bases, there was a span of 12 bases. The germline gives CDR1 LGHNA, CDR2 YSLEER. This CDR3 has 15 amino acids. This CDR3 is CASSQDPREVYGYTF. CDR3 in DNA: TGCGCCAGCAGCCAAGACCCCAGGGAGGTCTATGGCTACACCTTC.

This clonotype was observed at least ten times. The chain uses TRBV27 and TRBJ2-7; D gene ambiguous. Trimming took 0 bases from V and 3 from J, leaving 12 bases between them. This CDR3 has 15 amino acids. Germline V gives CDR1 MNHEY, CDR2 SMNVEV (reference sequence). The CDR3, as DNA: TGTGCCAGCAGTTTATCAGGTGGTTCCCGCTACGAGCAGTACTTC. As protein: CASSLSGGSRYEQYF.

The rearrangement joins TRBV30 to TRBJ2-2, with TRBD1 matching 10 bases. The CDR3 contains 15 residues. The V gene's germline CDR1 is GTSNPN and CDR2 SVGIG (reference sequence). The ends lost 2 bases at V and 6 bases at J; junction bases unmatched: 6. CDR3 sequence reads: CAWSRQGARAGELFF. The CDR3 coding sequence is TGTGCCTGGAGTAGACAGGGGGCGCGGGCCGGGGAGCTGTTTTTT.

This clonotype was counted ten times or more. This chain connects TRBV19 to TRBJ2-7; D gene ambiguous. Trimming removed 5 bases from V and 6 bases from J, with 17 bases in between. This CDR3 spans 14 amino acids. CDR1 is LNHDA, CDR2 SQIVND, per germline (reference sequence). The DNA for the CDR3 is TGTGCCAGTAGTCAACGCTTAGTGTCGGGCGAGCAGTACTTC. As protein: CASSQRLVSGEQYF. Variable domain in full (rest from reference TRBV19 and TRBJ2-7): DGGITQSPKYLFRKEGQNVTLSCEQNLNHDAMYWYRQDPGQGLRLIYYSQIVNDFQKGDIAEGYSVSREKKESFPLTVTSAQKNPTAFYLCASSQRLVSGEQYFGPGTRLTVT.

In its sample, this clonotype was seen many times. V usage is TRBV2 and J usage is TRBJ2-7; D possibly corresponds to TRBD1 (6 bases). The germline CDR1 and CDR2 sequences are SNHLY and FYNNEI. V lost 8 bases to trimming and J lost 3 bases, with 14 bases between them. The CDR3 runs to 13 residues. The CDR3 region has the DNA TGTGCCAGCTTCAACAGGGAAGGCTACGAGCAGTACTTC. This encodes CASFNREGYEQYF.

The chain employs TRBV6-5 and TRBJ2-3; D is unclear. CDR1 and CDR2 from the germline V gene are MNHEY and SVGAGI. Between the trimmed V and J ends, which lost 0 bases and 2 bases, there was a span of 9 bases. The CDR3 contains 15 residues. The chain's CDR3 is CASSYSMLVTDTQYF. The CDR3, as DNA: TGTGCCAGCAGTTACTCTATGCTAGTCACAGATACGCAGTATTTT.

The table lists this clonotype with many counts. The genes are TRBV7-9 and TRBJ2-5, with 12 bases that match TRBD2. V gave up 5 bases and J gave up 2 bases; unmatched junction bases: 6. CDR3 length: 16 amino acids. Germline values: CDR1 SEHNR, CDR2 FQNEAQ (reference sequence). CDR3 amino acids: CASSLTGTSGQETQYF. The CDR3 nucleotides read TGTGCCAGCAGCCTTACCGGGACTAGCGGGCAAGAGACCCAGTACTTC.

This clonotype was detected many times. This chain connects TRBV2 to TRBJ1-2, with unresolved D. CDR1 is SNHLY, CDR2 FYNNEI, per germline. V shed 5 bases and J shed 3 bases, with 10 bases lying between them. This CDR3 comprises 13 residues. CDR3: CASSPETHYGYTF. In DNA, the CDR3 is TGTGCCAGCAGTCCCGAGACACACTATGGCTACACCTTC.

This clonotype showed up many times. The V call is TRBV7-2, the J call TRBJ2-7, with 7 bases lining up with TRBD2. V lost 0 bases and J lost 5; bases outside the gene matches: 7. CDR1 and CDR2 from the germline V gene are SGHTA and FQGNSA. The CDR3 runs to 15 residues. CDR3 DNA sequence: TGTGCCAGCAGCTTAGCGGGAGGGCTGTTCGACGAGCAGTACTTC. Its protein is CASSLAGGLFDEQYF. Using reference TRBV7-2 and TRBJ2-7 for the parts outside the CDR3, the full variable domain is GAGVSQSPSNKVTEKGKDVELRCDPISGHTALYWYRQSLGQGLEFLIYFQGNSAPDKSGLPSDRFSAERTGGSVSTLTIQRTQQEDSAVYLCASSLAGGLFDEQYFGPGTRLTVT.